One and the same sample provided the 30 T cell receptor beta chains below, sequenced in a study of shared clonotypes between healthy human individuals. Naive CD8 isolation took CD45RO-negative cells positively selected for CCR7 and excluded terminally differentiated effector memory CD45RA+ cells. Clones were read by immunoSEQ multiplex PCR, and TCRdb kept only the in-frame ones, dropping some. The sample comprises some 1,900,000 clones, about 95% of which are singletons, and less than 1.5% rests with the top ten. The sequencing sample was made of naive CD8+ T cells sorted from blood. All receptors come from a man between 18 and 29 years old in good health.

This clone appeared once. The genes are TRBV4-3 and TRBJ2-1; 9 nucleotides match TRBD2. There are 18 residues in the CDR3. V was clipped by 4 bases and J by 7 bases; unmatched bases: 17. Germline V CDR1 and CDR2: LGHNA, YSLEER. The CDR3 sequence is CASSPYPLAGEGGNEQFF. CDR3 coding DNA: TGCGCCAGCAGCCCCTATCCCTTAGCGGGAGAAGGTGGAAATGAGCAGTTCTTC.

The chain recombines TRBV19 with TRBJ1-6, with D unclear. CDR3 size: 15 residues. The V end lost 3 bases, the J end lost 5 bases, and 11 bases lay between the germline ends. Germline assignment: CDR1 LNHDA and CDR2 SQIVND (reference sequence). The CDR3 nucleotides are TGTGCCAGTAGTATGGCCGGTTTCGATAATTCACCCCTCCACTTT. Translation: CASSMAGFDNSPLHF.

J is TRBJ2-7 and V is TRBV27; no definite D call. Germline V lookup: CDR1 MNHEY, CDR2 SMNVEV (reference sequence). This CDR3 spans 11 amino acids. The V end lost 5 bases, the J end lost 3 bases, and 5 bases lay between the germline ends. The CDR3 sequence is CASSNHYEQYF. The CDR3 DNA reads TGTGCCAGCAGTAACCACTACGAGCAGTACTTC.

About this clone itself: The junction does not match germline at one end; this may be a read error. The V call is TRBV7-7, the J call TRBJ1-6, with 7 bases identical to TRBD1. CDR1 SSHAT and CDR2 FNYEAQ come from the germline V gene (reference sequence). The CDR3 spans 13 residues. The CDR3 region has the DNA TGTGCTAGCAGCTCCGTGCAGGGGGAACCCCTCCACTTT. Translating it yields CASSSVQGEPLHF.

The chain employs TRBV7-6 and TRBJ2-7, with D uncertain. Looked up from germline, CDR1 is SGHVS and CDR2 is FNYEAQ. V gave up 5 bases and J gave up 6 bases, with 11 bases separating them. The CDR3 has 12 amino acids. As DNA, the CDR3 is TGTGCCAGCAGCCAATGGAGTGGCGAGCAGTACTTC. Encoded protein: CASSQWSGEQYF.

The count of this clone is one. This sequence joins TRBV28 and TRBJ1-4, with TRBD1 matching 7 bases. Looked up from germline, CDR1 is MDHEN and CDR2 is SYDVKM. The CDR3 extends over 13 amino acids. V was clipped by 8 bases and J by 2 bases; unmatched bases: 2. The CDR3 spells CASRQGTNEKLFF. CDR3 nucleotides: TGTGCCAGCCGACAGGGCACTAATGAAAAACTGTTTTTT. Full variable domain (rest looked up from reference TRBV28 and TRBJ1-4): DVKVTQSSRYLVKRTGEKVFLECVQDMDHENMFWYRQDPGLGLRLIYFSYDVKMKEKGDIPEGYSVSREKKERFSLILESASTNQTSMYLCASRQGTNEKLFFGSGTQLSVL.

The genes are TRBV5-1 and TRBJ1-3; D is unclear. Trimming stripped 4 bases from V and 8 bases from J, with 10 bases between. CDR1 SGHRS and CDR2 YFSETQ come from the germline V gene. This CDR3 is 12 amino acids long. The chain's CDR3 is CASSPDGYTIYF. The CDR3 coding sequence is TGCGCCAGCAGCCCGGACGGGTACACCATATATTTT.

This clone showed up just once. V and J are TRBV11-2 and TRBJ1-5; TRBD1 is a possible D gene (6 bases). Trimming shortened V by 5 bases and J by 4 bases, and 12 bases separated the two germline ends. The germline V gene has CDR1 SGHAT and CDR2 FQNNGV. This CDR3 is 14 amino acids long. The CDR3 loop reads CASSKTGTNQPQHF. The CDR3 DNA sequence: TGTGCCAGCAGCAAGACAGGCACAAATCAGCCCCAGCATTTT.

CDR3 sequence reads: CASIEFGTSGMETQYF. The DNA of the CDR3 is TGTGCCAGCATAGAGTTCGGGACTAGTGGTATGGAGACCCAGTACTTC. The chain uses TRBV27 and TRBJ2-5, with 8 positions matching TRBD2. Unmatched junction bases numbered 15, after V lost 7 bases and J lost 5 bases. Germline V gives CDR1 MNHEY, CDR2 SMNVEV (reference sequence). This CDR3 is 16 amino acids long.

This clone was seen only once. V usage is TRBV10-3 and J usage is TRBJ2-5, with D maybe TRBD2 (5 bases). Per germline, CDR1 ENHRY and CDR2 SYGVKD. This CDR3 region has 14 residues. The germline V and J ends were trimmed by 3 bases and 5 bases, with 13 bases remaining between them. The DNA of the CDR3 is TGTGCCATCAGTGATGGAGGAGGCGGCGAGACCCAGTACTTC. As protein: CAISDGGGGETQYF.

Remarks on this clone: As the CDR3 is not closed by the conserved phenylalanine or tryptophan, this likely results from a read error. The limits of the CDR3 on the DNA are not certain, so only TCRdb's listed CDR3 is given. This chain connects TRBV5-6 to TRBJ2-3; TRBD2 was called by the table and not checked on the DNA. The CDR3 length is 13 residues, termini included. Germline-derived CDR1 and CDR2 are SGHDT and YYEEEE. The CDR3 loop is CASSLAASGDGVL.

The V call is TRBV19, the J call TRBJ1-5; the match to TRBD1 covers 8 bases. The CDR3 runs to 12 residues. The V segment lost 6 bases and the J segment 7 bases; nucleotides outside the gene matches: 2. Germline CDR1 LNHDA, CDR2 SQIVND (reference sequence). Written as DNA, the CDR3 is TGTGCCAGTAGGACAGGGGCCCAGCCCCAGCATTTT. Protein sequence: CASRTGAQPQHF.

V and J are TRBV5-6 and TRBJ1-2; D gene uncertain. This CDR3 is 15 amino acids long. V gave up 6 bases and J gave up 6 bases, with 21 bases separating them. Per germline, CDR1 SGHDT and CDR2 YYEEEE. The CDR3 spells CASIFNLDNRNGYTF. The CDR3 region has the DNA TGTGCCAGCATCTTTAATCTCGACAATCGCAATGGCTACACCTTC.

The rearrangement joins TRBV14 to TRBJ1-2; D is unresolved. V lost 1 base and J lost 5, with 11 bases in between. The CDR3 is 14 residues long. The V gene's germline CDR1 is SGHDN and CDR2 FVKESK. The CDR3 loop reads CASSQVHPPYGYTF. The CDR3 DNA reads TGTGCCAGCAGCCAAGTCCACCCGCCTTATGGCTACACCTTC.

The CDR3 spells CASSEFITGGQETQYF. The DNA of the CDR3 is TGTGCCAGCAGTGAATTTATAACAGGGGGGCAAGAGACCCAGTACTTC. The chain is built from TRBV25-1 and TRBJ2-5, with 8 bases matching TRBD1. After removal of 1 base from V and 2 bases from J, the junction contained 6 bases not matched to a gene. CDR1 is MGHDK, CDR2 SYGVNS, per germline. The CDR3 spans 16 residues.

The chain links TRBV28 to TRBJ1-5; 7 bases line up with TRBD1. This CDR3 is 13 amino acids long. Germline-derived CDR1 and CDR2 are MDHEN and SYDVKM. Trimming removed 10 bases from V and 1 base from J; junction bases left unmatched: 4. CDR3 region: CATYRGSNQPQHF. In nucleotides, the CDR3 is TGTGCCACCTACAGGGGAAGCAATCAGCCCCAGCATTTT.

The chain links TRBV6-4 to TRBJ2-7; either TRBD1 or TRBD2 may fit D (5 bases each). Trimming removed 0 bases from V and 4 bases from J, with 13 bases in between. This CDR3 has 15 residues. CDR1 and CDR2 from the germline V gene are MRHNA and SNTAGT. In nucleotides, the CDR3 is TGTGCCAGCAGTGACTCTGAGGGGCCGTTTTACGAGCAGTACTTC. Translating it yields CASSDSEGPFYEQYF.

The V call is TRBV29-1, the J call TRBJ1-2, with a tentative D call TRBD1 (5 bases). The CDR3 extends over 13 amino acids. V was cut by 4 bases and J by 3 bases, with 12 bases left in between. Germline-derived CDR1 and CDR2 are SQVTM and ANQGSEA. CDR3 bases: TGCAGCGTTGTTTATAGGGGTGACTATGGCTACACCTTC. Protein: CSVVYRGDYGYTF.

This chain links TRBV9 with TRBJ2-4, with 8 nucleotides matching TRBD2. Germline V gives CDR1 SGDLS, CDR2 YYNGEE. This CDR3 contains 15 residues. V dropped 3 bases and J dropped 4; count of bases not matched to a gene: 6. The CDR3 loop reads CASSGQLADKNIQYF. The CDR3 nucleotides read TGTGCCAGCAGCGGTCAACTAGCGGATAAAAACATTCAGTACTTC.

This chain links TRBV4-3 with TRBJ2-5, with 10 nucleotides matching TRBD2. CDR3 size: 18 residues. The germline gives CDR1 LGHNA, CDR2 YSLEER. V was pared by 0 bases and J by 4 bases, with 11 bases of the junction left unmatched. CDR3 DNA sequence: TGCGCCAGCAGCCAAGATGTCCAGCGGGAGGGGCTCGGAGAGACCCAGTACTTC. Protein product: CASSQDVQREGLGETQYF.

The J gene is TRBJ2-2, the V gene TRBV11-2; either TRBD1 or TRBD2 may supply D (5 bases each). Germline V gene sequence: CDR1 SGHAT, CDR2 FQNNGV. V was pared by 3 bases and J by 5 bases, with 13 bases between. The CDR3 has 15 amino acids. Here the CDR3 reads CASSFPGWGTGELFF. The CDR3 DNA follows: TGTGCCAGCAGCTTCCCTGGGTGGGGGACCGGGGAGCTGTTTTTT.

This chain joins TRBV28 and TRBJ2-5; D perhaps matches TRBD1 (6 bases). This CDR3 has 13 amino acids. V was trimmed by 5 bases and J by 3 bases, leaving 10 bases between them. The germline V gene has CDR1 MDHEN and CDR2 SYDVKM. The CDR3 DNA follows: TGTGCCAGCAGTGGGGCAGGGGAAGAGACCCAGTACTTC. Protein sequence: CASSGAGEETQYF.

V and J are TRBV9 and TRBJ1-6; the match to TRBD1 covers 9 bases. The CDR3 consists of 15 residues. V lost 4 bases, J lost 10 bases, and 9 bases stayed unmatched. Germline V gene lookup returns CDR1 SGDLS and CDR2 YYNGEE. CDR3 sequence: CASSPGQGLNSPLHF. The CDR3 bases are TGTGCCAGCAGCCCTGGACAGGGGTTAAACTCACCCCTCCACTTT.

This clone was recorded only once. The genes are TRBV5-6 and TRBJ1-4; 7 bases align to TRBD1. V dropped 0 bases and J dropped 3; count of bases not matched to a gene: 8. This CDR3 is built from 17 residues. The germline V gene has CDR1 SGHDT and CDR2 YYEEEE. The CDR3 DNA reads as TGTGCCAGCAGCTTGGATGAGGGGGCAGAGGCTAATGAAAAACTGTTTTTT. It specifies CASSLDEGAEANEKLFF.

The CDR3, as DNA: TGTGCCAGCCTCTCTAGCGGGATCTACACCGGGGAGCTGTTTTTT. Encoded protein: CASLSSGIYTGELFF. The chain combines TRBV6-1 with TRBJ2-2, with 9 bases aligning to TRBD2. Germline V gives CDR1 MNHNS, CDR2 SASEGT. The V gene end was trimmed by 8 bases and the J gene end by 3 bases; junction bases not matched to a gene: 7. CDR3 length: 15 amino acids.

The chain has TRBV5-6 and TRBJ1-1, with D tentatively TRBD1 (6 bases). Germline CDR1 is SGHDT and CDR2 is YYEEEE. The V end was cut by 4 bases, the J end by 3 bases, with 16 bases between. CDR3 length equals 15 residues. The CDR3 is CASSQATGPDTEAFF. CDR3 DNA sequence: TGTGCCAGCAGCCAGGCGACAGGTCCGGACACTGAAGCTTTCTTT.

This clone was observed a single time. V is TRBV5-8 and J is TRBJ2-2, with 8 bases aligning to TRBD2. Germline V gives CDR1 SGHTS, CDR2 YDEGEE. The CDR3 contains 13 residues. V lost 5 bases, J lost 7 bases, and 4 bases stayed unmatched. This chain's CDR3 is CASRREGHGELFF. The CDR3 region has the DNA TGTGCCAGCAGACGGGAGGGCCACGGGGAGCTGTTTTTT.

The CDR3 DNA sequence: TGCAGCGTTGAAGATCGTTTGGGGGTTACCTACAATGAGCAGTTCTTC. Its protein is CSVEDRLGVTYNEQFF. This chain connects TRBV29-1 to TRBJ2-1; D tentatively reads TRBD1 or TRBD2 (5 bases each). The CDR3 loop spans 16 amino acids. The germline V and J ends were trimmed by 0 bases and 2 bases, with 14 bases remaining between them. Germline V gives CDR1 SQVTM, CDR2 ANQGSEA.

This chain connects TRBV2 to TRBJ2-1; D might be TRBD1 (5 bases). The germline V and J ends were trimmed by 1 base and 9 bases, with 7 bases remaining between them. The CDR3 is made up of 12 amino acids. The germline CDR1 and CDR2 sequences are SNHLY and FYNNEI. CDR3 region: CASSEGGFEQFF. The CDR3, as DNA: TGTGCCAGCAGTGAAGGGGGCTTTGAGCAGTTCTTC.

V and J are TRBV15 and TRBJ2-7, with 13 bases that match TRBD2. Trimming took 4 bases from V and 5 from J; bases not matched to a gene: 5. CDR3 size: 15 residues. Germline CDR1 is LNHNV and CDR2 is YYDKDF (reference sequence). In DNA, the CDR3 is TGTGCCACCAGCATCACTAGCGGGAGGGCCCACGAGCAGTACTTC. Translating gives CATSITSGRAHEQYF.